This TCR beta chain comes out of a study of cytomegalovirus exposure and HLA in healthy donors. PCR primers comprised 60 Vbeta and 13 Jbeta primers. Profiled with immunoSEQ multiplex PCR; TCRdb holds only in-frame clones, not every one. Altogether 160,000 or so clones are present, 75% being singletons, with the ten largest covering less than 3%. Germline lookup yields CDR1 SGHRS and CDR2 YFSETQ. The CDR3 runs 12 residues. V lost 4 bases and J lost 5; bases outside the gene matches: 2. This sequence joins TRBV5-1 and TRBJ2-5, with 7 positions matching TRBD2. Sequenced sample: PBMCs. This receptor was identified in a female donor in good health and CMV-seronegative. CDR3 sequence: CASSGGDETQYF. The DNA for the CDR3 is TGCGCCAGCAGCGGGGGGGACGAGACCCAGTACTTC. Complete variable domain (other parts from reference TRBV5-1 and TRBJ2-5): KAGVTQTPRYLIKTRGQQVTLSCSPISGHRSVSWYQQTPGQGLQFLFEYFSETQRNKGNFPGRFSGRQFSNSRSEMNVSTLELGDSALYLCASSGGDETQYFGPGTRLLVL.